Described below is a single T cell receptor (beta chain) sequence and its context. The data are from a study of PD-L1 blockade in urothelial cancer. Germline V gene lookup returns CDR1 SGHRS and CDR2 YFSETQ. The CDR3 is made up of 16 amino acids. Unmatched junction bases numbered 6, after V lost 1 base and J lost 2 bases. The time point is: peripheral blood 6 weeks after treatment start. Data came from immunoSEQ multiplex PCR; TCRdb stores just in-frame clones and leaves some out. The data show some 120,000 clones, about 89% seen once. The TCR was taken from a man aged 55 to 70 with urothelial cancer. The sample here was PBMCs, taken around atezolizumab (anti-PD-L1) treatment. The chain links TRBV5-1 to TRBJ2-5, with 9 bases fitting TRBD1. CDR3 bases: TGCGCCAGCAGCTTGAGCGGGACAGGGCCTCAAGAGACCCAGTACTTC. Its protein product is CASSLSGTGPQETQYF.